This TCR beta chain was identified in a study of T cell responses to AZD1222 COVID-19 vaccine. The study, taken as a whole, reports: Just a handful of AZD1222 recipients tested seropositive at baseline. The donor cohort was predominantly white British with a female majority, and clonal diversity may have been underestimated.

Method: immunoSEQ multiplex PCR; TCRdb's copy keeps in-frame clones and lacks some. Of fewer than 90,000 clones listed, approximately 91% are singletons. CDR3 length: 15 residues. V lost 2 bases to trimming and J lost 5 bases; unmatched junction nucleotides: 6. In germline, CDR1 is MNHNS, CDR2 SASEGT. A word on this clone: Its antigen is as yet unknown.

The sequences come from peripheral blood, collected 28 days after the second AZD1222 dose. This chain uses TRBV6-1 with TRBJ1-2; 9 bases fit TRBD1. This clonotype originated in an adult who received the AZD1222 COVID-19 vaccine. The CDR3, as DNA: TGTGCCAGCAGTGAACCCGGGACAGGGACGTATGGCTACACCTTC. It encodes CASSEPGTGTYGYTF.